This entry lists 16 T cell receptor beta chains sequenced from one sample in a study of T-cell reconstitution after alpha-beta-depleted transplantation in children. As it was prepared, the TCRbeta library received unique molecular identifiers. MiXCR, run by TCRdb on the PCR reads, gives a single entry per CDR3 protein. The sample yields 440,000 or so distinct CDR3 sequences, 43% seen once. This specimen consisted of PBMCs, obtained before TCRalphabeta/CD19-depleted stem cell transplant. The receptor set was obtained from a girl aged 2 to 10 with aplastic anemia, due to receive a stem cell transplant.

This clonotype was detected many times. The chain recombines TRBV27 with TRBJ2-7; 12 bases are shared with TRBD2. This CDR3 spans 15 amino acids. Germline trimming cut 5 bases from V and 5 bases from J; bases unmatched to any gene: 7. Germline-derived CDR1 and CDR2 are MNHEY and SMNVEV (reference sequence). The CDR3 region is CASSLRLAGANEQYF. The DNA of the CDR3 is TGTGCCAGCAGTCTCCGACTAGCGGGAGCGAACGAGCAGTACTTC.

The sample holds one count of this clonotype. This rearrangement joins TRBV20-1 to TRBJ1-1; D not resolved. With 6 bases removed from V and 1 base from J, the gap between germline ends came to 15 bases. The germline CDR1 and CDR2 sequences are DFQATT and SNEGSKA (reference sequence). This CDR3 region has 14 residues. This CDR3 reads CSAQTPYGNTEAFF. The CDR3 DNA sequence: TGCAGTGCGCAAACACCCTACGGGAACACTGAAGCTTTCTTT.

The V and J genes are TRBV20-1 and TRBJ1-6, with a weak D call TRBD1 (5 bases). The CDR3 length is 13 residues. Germline-derived CDR1 and CDR2 are DFQATT and SNEGSKA (reference sequence). With 1 base removed from V and 10 bases from J, the gap between germline ends came to 11 bases. CDR3: CSARGQGGSPLHF. In DNA, the CDR3 is TGCAGTGCTAGAGGGCAGGGAGGATCACCCCTCCACTTT.

The sample holds a few counts of this clonotype. V usage is TRBV9 and J usage is TRBJ2-5, with TRBD1 matching over 7 bases. This CDR3 is 15 amino acids long. With 6 bases clipped from V and 5 bases from J, the junction kept 13 bases outside the gene matches. CDR1 is SGDLS and CDR2 is YYNGEE in the germline V gene. CDR3 in amino acids: CASTKGGRGGETQYF. CDR3 sequence (DNA): TGTGCCAGCACCAAAGGGGGCAGGGGCGGGGAGACCCAGTACTTC.

The V call is TRBV2, the J call TRBJ2-7, with 9 positions matching TRBD2. J lost 3 bases, V lost 6 bases, and 6 bases had no gene match. CDR3 length: 14 residues. CDR1 and CDR2 from the germline V gene are SNHLY and FYNNEI. DNA of the CDR3: TGTGCCAGCAGCGGGCTGACTAGCGGCTACGAGCAGTACTTC. Its protein product is CASSGLTSGYEQYF.

V gene TRBV12-3 or TRBV12-4 combines with J gene TRBJ2-1; D is ambiguous. The CDR3 is 12 residues long. V lost 6 bases and J 5 bases, leaving 8 bases between the germline ends. The CDR3 is CASRLGDNEQFF. The CDR3 bases are TGTGCCAGCAGGCTAGGCGACAATGAGCAGTTCTTC.

The rearrangement uses TRBV20-1 and TRBJ1-5; 8 bases are a match to TRBD1. Germline-derived CDR1 and CDR2 are DFQATT and SNEGSKA (reference sequence). The CDR3 spans 14 residues. Unmatched junction bases numbered 6, after V lost 6 bases and J lost 2 bases. This chain's CDR3 is CSARQGAGNQPQHF. In DNA form, the CDR3 reads TGCAGTGCGCGTCAGGGGGCTGGCAATCAGCCCCAGCATTTT.

The chain is built from TRBV20-1 and TRBJ2-1; TRBD2 is a possible D gene (5 bases). The CDR3 extends over 15 amino acids. Germline assignment: CDR1 DFQATT and CDR2 SNEGSKA (reference sequence). Trimming shortened V by 5 bases and J by 0 bases, and 14 bases separated the two germline ends. CDR3 loop: CSAHIARSSYNEQFF. The DNA for the CDR3 is TGCAGTGCTCACATAGCGAGAAGCTCCTACAATGAGCAGTTCTTC.

The CDR3 protein is CATSRGGTSYGYTF. In DNA, the CDR3 is TGTGCCACCAGCAGAGGCGGGACATCCTATGGCTACACCTTC. The chain employs TRBV15 and TRBJ1-2; D is perhaps TRBD1 (6 bases). The CDR3 sequence is 14 residues long. V was pared by 1 base and J by 4 bases, with 10 bases between. The V gene's germline CDR1 is LNHNV and CDR2 YYDKDF (reference sequence). Using reference TRBV15 and TRBJ1-2 for the parts outside the CDR3, the full variable domain is DAMVIQNPRYQVTQFGKPVTLSCSQTLNHNVMYWYQQKSSQAPKLLFHYYDKDFNNEADTPDNFQSRRPNTSFCFLDIRSPGLGDTAMYLCATSRGGTSYGYTFGSGTRLTVV.

A few counts support this clonotype. The V and J genes are TRBV20-1 and TRBJ1-1; TRBD1 agrees at 8 bases. There are 14 residues in the CDR3. V lost 6 bases and J lost 0; bases outside the gene matches: 6. Germline V lookup: CDR1 DFQATT, CDR2 SNEGSKA (reference sequence). The CDR3, as DNA: TGCAGTGCGGGGACAGGTCGTATGAACACTGAAGCTTTCTTT. It is translated as CSAGTGRMNTEAFF.

This sequence joins TRBV20-1 and TRBJ2-7; 8 bases map to TRBD2. The CDR3 has 14 amino acids. CDR1 and CDR2 from the germline V gene are DFQATT and SNEGSKA (reference sequence). V shed 6 bases and J 2 bases; nucleotides not matched to a gene: 9. For the CDR3, the DNA is TGCAGTGCGCGCGGTCAGCGGGGGCCCTACGAGCAGTACTTC. It encodes CSARGQRGPYEQYF.

The rearrangement links TRBV7-2 to TRBJ1-1, with D unresolved. Germline lookup yields CDR1 SGHTA and CDR2 FQGNSA. CDR3 length equals 16 residues. The V and J ends lost 5 bases and 1 base respectively, with 17 bases between them. The CDR3 is CASSPTGPRGNTEAFF. The CDR3 nucleotides read TGTGCCAGCAGCCCTACCGGGCCAAGAGGGAACACTGAAGCTTTCTTT.

The J gene is TRBJ1-1, the V gene TRBV28; 11 bases are shared with TRBD1. Germline CDR1 MDHEN, CDR2 SYDVKM. The CDR3 covers 18 residues. The V segment lost 7 bases and the J segment 2 bases; nucleotides outside the gene matches: 15. The CDR3 bases are TGTGCCAGCACCATTTGGGGGGTTGGGACAGGGGGTAACACTGAAGCTTTCTTT. It specifies CASTIWGVGTGGNTEAFF. Based on the CDR3 plus reference TRBV28 and TRBJ1-1, the full variable domain is DVKVTQSSRYLVKRTGEKVFLECVQDMDHENMFWYRQDPGLGLRLIYFSYDVKMKEKGDIPEGYSVSREKKERFSLILESASTNQTSMYLCASTIWGVGTGGNTEAFFGQGTRLTVV.

V usage is TRBV29-1 and J usage is TRBJ2-4; D remains ambiguous. The CDR3 is 14 residues long. Per the germline V gene, CDR1 is SQVTM and CDR2 is ANQGSEA. The V end was cut by 5 bases, the J end by 2 bases, with 13 bases between. The CDR3, as DNA: TGCAGCGTTATTGTGACAATAACCAAAAACATTCAGTACTTC. Its translation: CSVIVTITKNIQYF.

This clonotype has a handful of counts. The chain recombines TRBV7-9 with TRBJ2-2; 9 nucleotides line up with TRBD1. This CDR3 has 16 amino acids. Germline V CDR1 and CDR2: SEHNR, FQNEAQ (reference sequence). Trimming cost V 5 bases and J 4 bases; bases outside gene matches: 8. For the CDR3, the DNA is TGTGCCAGCAGCCCGGGCACAGGGGGCTTCACCGGGGAGCTGTTTTTT. This sequence encodes CASSPGTGGFTGELFF. Variable domain in full (rest from reference TRBV7-9 and TRBJ2-2): DTGVSQNPRHKITKRGQNVTFRCDPISEHNRLYWYRQTLGQGPEFLTYFQNEAQLEKSRLLSDRFSAERPKGSFSTLEIQRTEQGDSAMYLCASSPGTGGFTGELFFGEGSRLTVL.

The chain combines TRBV4-1 with TRBJ2-2, with D possibly matching TRBD2 (7 bases). CDR1 and CDR2 from the germline V gene are MGHRA and YSYEKL. The V and J ends lost 3 bases and 6 bases respectively, with 20 bases between them. This CDR3 spans 17 amino acids. In nucleotides, the CDR3 is TGCGCCAGCAGCCACCCGCAAGGGGGAGGGGTGGCCGGGGAGCTGTTTTTT. Translation: CASSHPQGGGVAGELFF.